Listed here is a single TCR beta chain. No antigen is known for it. The RNA, roughly 0.45 to 1 ug, was put through reverse transcription using random hexamers. A single record per CDR3 protein comes from TCRdb applying MiXCR to the immunoSEQ multiplex PCR reads. This sample has 170,000 or so distinct CDR3 sequences, with 95% to 97% found just once. These data originate in a study of CD8 T cells in Susac syndrome. Study-level points and caveats: None of the CD4+ T cell repertoires in Susac syndrome showed clonal expansion.

CDR1 and CDR2 from the germline V gene are LGHDT and YNNKEL (reference sequence). The CDR3 runs to 15 residues. Deletions cut 6 bases from V and 5 bases from J, with 20 bases between. High-throughput TCR beta sequencing covered peripheral CD8+ and CD4+ T cells. The recently defined diagnostic criteria for definite or probable disease were met by the Susac syndrome patients. The authors negatively isolated CD8+ and CD4+ T cells and FACS-enriched TEMRA cells. This chain joins TRBV3-1 and TRBJ2-7, with D perhaps matching TRBD2 (6 bases). The source is a human donor with Susac syndrome. The sequenced material came from CD4+ T cells from PBMCs. The CDR3, as DNA: TGTGCCAGCAGTCCTAAAGCCCTAGCGATTCACGAGCAGTACTTC. Its protein product is CASSPKALAIHEQYF.